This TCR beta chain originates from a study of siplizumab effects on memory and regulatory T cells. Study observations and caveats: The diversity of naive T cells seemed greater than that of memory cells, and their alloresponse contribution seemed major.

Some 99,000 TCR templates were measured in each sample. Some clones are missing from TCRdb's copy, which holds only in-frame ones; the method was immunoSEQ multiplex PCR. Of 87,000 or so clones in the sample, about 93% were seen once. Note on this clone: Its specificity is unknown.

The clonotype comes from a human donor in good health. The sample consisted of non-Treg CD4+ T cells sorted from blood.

CDR3 DNA: TGTGCCAGCAGCTTGGTAGGGGTCAATAACTATGGCTACACCTTC. Translation: CASSLVGVNNYGYTF. The chain links TRBV5-5 to TRBJ1-2, with D possibly being TRBD1 (5 bases). Germline CDR1 reads SGHKS; CDR2 reads YYEKEE (reference sequence). The V end lost 0 bases, the J end lost 1 base, and 10 bases lay between the germline ends. The CDR3 contains 15 residues.